The entry below describes one TCR beta chain. This sample was included in a study of identical twins. TCRdb reprocessed the 5' RACE reads via MiXCR and lists one record per CDR3 protein. The table shows hundreds of thousands of distinct CDR3 sequences, with 21% occurring only once. The CDR3 covers 17 residues. Per the germline V gene, CDR1 is LGHNA and CDR2 is YSLEER. With V trimmed by 1 base and J by 3 bases, 8 bases remained unmatched. These sequences were also reported in another study, on T cells expressing NK-cell markers.

Material for sequencing was PBMCs. This clonotype was obtained from a woman between 18 and 29 years old in good health. The chain employs TRBV4-3 and TRBJ1-4; 7 bases map to TRBD1. The CDR3 DNA sequence: TGCGCCAGCAGCCAAGTCATGGACAGGTTCTCTAATGAAAAACTGTTTTTT. Protein sequence: CASSQVMDRFSNEKLFF.